Following are 6 T cell receptor beta chains from one sample sequenced in a study of shared clonotypes between healthy human individuals. Sequencing used immunoSEQ multiplex PCR; TCRdb keeps in-frame clones, though not all of them. This sample yields approximately 980,000 clones, of which about three quarters are seen a single time; approximately 1.5% belongs to the top ten. Sequencing was done on a sample of memory CD4+ T cells sorted from blood. Subset reported: CD45RA-negative fraction. The receptors were gathered from a man between 18 and 35 years old in good health.

The chain couples TRBV10-3 to TRBJ1-6; 11 bases agree with TRBD1. V lost 0 bases to trimming and J lost 10 bases; unmatched junction nucleotides: 2. The CDR3 covers 15 residues. Germline V lookup: CDR1 ENHRY, CDR2 SYGVKD. CDR3 loop: CAISESGQGASPLHF. The CDR3 nucleotides read TGTGCCATCAGTGAGTCAGGACAGGGGGCCTCACCCCTCCACTTT.

The chain joins TRBV15 to TRBJ1-2; D call uncertain. CDR1 is LNHNV and CDR2 is YYDKDF in the germline V gene (reference sequence). The CDR3 totals 13 residues. V was clipped by 0 bases and J by 4 bases, with 6 bases between them. CDR3 region: CATSREPLYGYTF. The CDR3 nucleotides read TGTGCCACCAGCAGAGAGCCCCTCTATGGCTACACCTTC.

This clone has more than one count but fewer than ten. V and J are TRBV21-1 and TRBJ1-1. TRBV21-1 is a listed pseudogene. The CDR3 is 18 amino acids. CDR3 region: CASSQTKGTTAVNTEAFF. The CDR3 DNA reads as TGTGCCAGCAGCCAAACCAAAGGGACGACTGCTGTGAACACTGAAGCTTTCTTT.

This clone was observed at least ten times. The V call is TRBV19, the J call TRBJ1-5; no reliable D call. CDR1 and CDR2 from the germline V gene are LNHDA and SQIVND (reference sequence). Trimming took off 3 bases at V and 3 bases at J, with 9 bases between the two ends. The CDR3 is made up of 14 amino acids. This CDR3 is CASSISLYNQPQHF. The CDR3 region has the DNA TGTGCCAGTAGTATCTCCCTGTACAATCAGCCCCAGCATTTT.

This clone was found once. The rearrangement uses TRBV5-4 and TRBJ2-7, with TRBD1 matching 9 bases. This CDR3 has 15 residues. Per germline, CDR1 SGHNT and CDR2 YYREEE (reference sequence). The ends lost 5 bases at V and 6 bases at J; junction bases unmatched: 12. The CDR3 sequence is CASSPDRGKGGEQYF. The CDR3 nucleotides are TGTGCCAGCAGTCCCGACAGGGGGAAGGGAGGCGAGCAGTACTTC.

The chain couples TRBV19 to TRBJ1-2; TRBD1 matches 12 bases. V shed 4 bases, J shed 2 bases, and the junction held 2 bases outside the gene matches. The CDR3 contains 15 residues. Germline CDR1 is LNHDA and CDR2 is SQIVND (reference sequence). For the CDR3, the DNA is TGTGCCAGTAGTACCGGGACAGGGGGCAACTATGGCTACACCTTC. Translating it yields CASSTGTGGNYGYTF.